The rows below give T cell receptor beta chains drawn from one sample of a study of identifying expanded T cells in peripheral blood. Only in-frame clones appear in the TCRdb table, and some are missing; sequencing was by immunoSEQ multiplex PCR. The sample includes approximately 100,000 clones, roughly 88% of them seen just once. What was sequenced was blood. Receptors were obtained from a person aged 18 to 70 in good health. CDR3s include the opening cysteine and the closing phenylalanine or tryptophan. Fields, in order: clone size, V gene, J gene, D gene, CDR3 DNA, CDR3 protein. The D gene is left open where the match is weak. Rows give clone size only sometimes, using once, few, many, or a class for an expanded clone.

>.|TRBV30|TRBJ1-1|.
TGTGCCTGGAGTATGTGGGGGCAGGGCACTGAAGCTTTCTTT
CAWSMWGQGTEAFF
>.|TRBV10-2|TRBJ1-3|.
TGCGCCAGCGGTGACACCTTGCCAGGAAACACCATATATTTT
CASGDTLPGNTIYF
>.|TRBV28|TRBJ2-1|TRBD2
TGTGCCAGCAGTTCGACTAGCGGAGGGTACAATGAGCAGTTCTTC
CASSSTSGGYNEQFF
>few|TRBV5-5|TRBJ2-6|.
TGTGCCAGCAGCCGAAGCCTCTCTGGGGCCAACGTCCTGACTTTC
CASSRSLSGANVLTF
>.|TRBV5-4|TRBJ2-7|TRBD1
TGTGCCAGCAGCACGGGGGGACAGGGGCGCGGGGGAGGCTACGAGCAGTACTTC
CASSTGGQGRGGGYEQYF
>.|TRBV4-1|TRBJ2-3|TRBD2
TGCGCCAGTGCTCAGTTCTTAGCGGGGGTGACAGATACGCAGTATTTT
CASAQFLAGVTDTQYF
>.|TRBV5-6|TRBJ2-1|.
TGTGCCAGCAGCGGGGGGGCCGTGCGGGATAACAATGAGCAGTTCTTC
CASSGGAVRDNNEQFF
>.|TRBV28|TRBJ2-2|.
TGTGCCAGCAGTTTCGGACAGCGCACCGGGGAGCTGTTTTTT
CASSFGQRTGELFF
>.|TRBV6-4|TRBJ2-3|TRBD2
TGTGCCAGCAGTGAAGAACTAGCGGGGACAGATACGCAGTATTTT
CASSEELAGTDTQYF
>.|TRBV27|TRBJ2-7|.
TGTGCCAGCAGTTATAAGGAAGGCTACGAGCAGTACTTC
CASSYKEGYEQYF
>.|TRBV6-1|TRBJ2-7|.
TGTGCCAGCAGTGAACTCCTTTTTTCCACAGGATCCGAGCAGTACTTC
CASSELLFSTGSEQYF
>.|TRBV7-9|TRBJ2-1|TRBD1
TGTGCCAGCAGCACGGACCGGGACAGGCTCCTCAATGAGCAGTTCTTC
CASSTDRDRLLNEQFF
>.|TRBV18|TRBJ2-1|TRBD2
TGTGCCAGCTCACTTGCCGGGACTAGCGCCGGAGATGAGCAGTTCTTC
CASSLAGTSAGDEQFF
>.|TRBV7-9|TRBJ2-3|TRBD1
TGTGCCAGCAGCATTGGGGGACAGCTGACTACAGATACGCAGTATTTT
CASSIGGQLTTDTQYF
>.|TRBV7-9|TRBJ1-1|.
TGTGCCAGCAGCCTCGACCCTCAGTCGGGGAACGCTGAAGCTTTCTTT
CASSLDPQSGNAEAFF
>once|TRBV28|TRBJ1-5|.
TGTGCCAGCACTGTGGGGTCCCTATTCAGCAATCAGCCCCAGCATTTT
CASTVGSLFSNQPQHF
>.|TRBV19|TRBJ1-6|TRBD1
TGTGCCAGTAGTATCCAGGGGGGGTTTGAGTCACCCCTCCACTTT
CASSIQGGFESPLHF
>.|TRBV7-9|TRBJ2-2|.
TGTGCCAGCTGGCGGGGAGCGAACACCGGGGAGCTGTTTTTT
CASWRGANTGELFF
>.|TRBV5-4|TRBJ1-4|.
TGTGCCAGCAGCGGGGGACCGAGTGAAAAACTGTTTTTT
CASSGGPSEKLFF
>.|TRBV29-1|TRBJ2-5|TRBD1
TGCAGCGTTCCCACCCATAACAGGGGCAACCAAGAGACCCAGTACTTC
CSVPTHNRGNQETQYF
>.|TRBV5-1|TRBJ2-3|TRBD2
TGCGCCAGCAGCTTTTTGACTAGCGTGCCAGATACGCAGTATTTT
CASSFLTSVPDTQYF
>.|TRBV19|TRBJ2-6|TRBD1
TGTGCCAGTAGTTTACAGGGGAATCCCTCTGGGGCCAACGTCCTGACTTTC
CASSLQGNPSGANVLTF
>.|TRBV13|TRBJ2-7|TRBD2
TGTGCCAGCAGCGACCGACTAGCGGGGGGGCGACCCGAGCAGTACTTC
CASSDRLAGGRPEQYF
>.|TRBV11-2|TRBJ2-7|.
TGTGCCAGCAGCTTAGCGGCCCTCTACGAGCAGTACTTC
CASSLAALYEQYF
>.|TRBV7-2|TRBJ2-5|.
TGTGCCAGCAGCTTGGCTTTTCAAGAGACCCAGTACTTC
CASSLAFQETQYF
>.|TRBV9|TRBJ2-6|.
TGTGCCAGCAGCCTCAGGTTCTCTGGGGCCAACGTCCTGACTTTC
CASSLRFSGANVLTF
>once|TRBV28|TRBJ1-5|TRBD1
TGTGCCAGCAGACACCGGGACAGGGGTGTGCAGCCCCAGCATTTT
CASRHRDRGVQPQHF
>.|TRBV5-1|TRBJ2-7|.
TGCGCCAGCAGCTTGCCCCGCGGGTCGAGCTCCTACGAGCAGTACTTC
CASSLPRGSSSYEQYF
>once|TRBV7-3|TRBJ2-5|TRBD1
TGTGCCAGCAGCCCCGGGACAGGGGCGGGGGAGACCCAGTACTTC
CASSPGTGAGETQYF
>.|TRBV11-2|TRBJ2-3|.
TGTGCCAGCAGCTTAGCTGGCAGGTCTGGCGATACGCAGTATTTT
CASSLAGRSGDTQYF
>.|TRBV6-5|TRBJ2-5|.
TGTGCCAGCAAGGGGCCCGGTGGGGAGACCCAGTACTTC
CASKGPGGETQYF
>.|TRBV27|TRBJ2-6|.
TGTGCCAGCAGCCCCTCTGGGGCCAACGTCCTGACTTTC
CASSPSGANVLTF
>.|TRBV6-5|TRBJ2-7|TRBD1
TGTGCCAGCAGTAGGACAGGCGACTACGAGCAGTACTTC
CASSRTGDYEQYF
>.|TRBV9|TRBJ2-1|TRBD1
TGTGCCAGCAGCGGCACCGGGACAGACAATGAGCAGTTCTTC
CASSGTGTDNEQFF
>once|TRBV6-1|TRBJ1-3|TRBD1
TGTGCCAGCAGTGACGAGGGACAGGCGAGAAACACCATATATTTT
CASSDEGQARNTIYF
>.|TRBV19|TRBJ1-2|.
TGTGCCAGTAGTTCCTCGACAGGTACCTATGGCTACACCTTC
CASSSSTGTYGYTF
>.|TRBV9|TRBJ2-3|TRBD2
TGTGCCAGCAGCGTTGGCGGGGGGGGTGCAGATACGCAGTATTTT
CASSVGGGGADTQYF
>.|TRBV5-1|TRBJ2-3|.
TGCGCCAGCAGCTTGGGTGTCGCCCGAGGGACAGATACGCAGTATTTT
CASSLGVARGTDTQYF
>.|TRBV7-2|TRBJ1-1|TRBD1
TGTGCCAGCAGCTTGCTCGACAGGGCCGAAGCTTTCTTT
CASSLLDRAEAFF
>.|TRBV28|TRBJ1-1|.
TGTGCCAGCGGTGGACAGCCGATGAACACTGAAGCTTTCTTT
CASGGQPMNTEAFF
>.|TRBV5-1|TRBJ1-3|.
TGCGCCAGCAGCTTGGACTCGGTGGGAAACACCATATATTTT
CASSLDSVGNTIYF
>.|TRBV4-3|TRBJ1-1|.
TGCGCCAGCAGCCAAGAAGGTGAGGGACACTCTGAAGCTTTCTTT
CASSQEGEGHSEAFF
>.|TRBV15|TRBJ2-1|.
TGTGCCACCAGCAGAGATTCGTGGGGGAGGACCTCCTACAATGAGCAGTTCTTC
CATSRDSWGRTSYNEQFF
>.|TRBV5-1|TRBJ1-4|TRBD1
TGCACCAGCAGCTTTGGGACAGGGGTAGCTAATGAAAAACTGTTTTTT
CTSSFGTGVANEKLFF
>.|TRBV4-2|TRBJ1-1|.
TGTGCCAGCAGCCATTCGAGTACAAGGGACACTGAAGCTTTCTTT
CASSHSSTRDTEAFF
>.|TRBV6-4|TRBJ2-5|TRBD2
TGTGCCAGCAGTGACTCAGCGGGGGGGCCAGAGACCCAGTACTTC
CASSDSAGGPETQYF
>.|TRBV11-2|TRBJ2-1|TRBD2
TGTGCCAGCAGCTTACGTGATAGCGGGGGATACAATGAGCAGTTCTTC
CASSLRDSGGYNEQFF
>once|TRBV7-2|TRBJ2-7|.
TGTGCCAGCAGCCCCCGGGCCGGGGGGCACTACGAGCAGTACTTC
CASSPRAGGHYEQYF
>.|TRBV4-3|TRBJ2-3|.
TGCGCCAGCAGCCAAGATACGGCAGATACGCAGTATTTT
CASSQDTADTQYF
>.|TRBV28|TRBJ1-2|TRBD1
TGTGCCAGCACTCCACGGACAGGATTTAACTATGGCTACACCTTC
CASTPRTGFNYGYTF
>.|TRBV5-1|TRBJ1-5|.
TGCGCCAGCAGCTTGGGAGGGTATCAGCCCCAGCATTTT
CASSLGGYQPQHF
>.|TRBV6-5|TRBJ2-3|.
TGTGCCAGCAGTTACTCGGGGGATACGCAGTATTTT
CASSYSGDTQYF
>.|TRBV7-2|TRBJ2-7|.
TGTGCCAGCAGCTTAGTAATAGCGGAGCCCTACGAGCAGTACTTC
CASSLVIAEPYEQYF
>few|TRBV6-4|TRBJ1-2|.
TGTGCCAGCAGTGCACAGGGAGACCATAACTATGGCTACACCTTC
CASSAQGDHNYGYTF
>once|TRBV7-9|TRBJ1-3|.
TGTGCCAGCAGCCCTAGCATAGTCTCGTCCGGAAACACCATATATTTT
CASSPSIVSSGNTIYF
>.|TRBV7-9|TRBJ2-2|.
TGTGCCAGCAGCTTAGGTCGGGAGCTGTTTTTT
CASSLGRELFF
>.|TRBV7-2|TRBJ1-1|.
TGTGCCAGCAGCTTAGTAGGCGGTTCGAACACTGAAGCTTTCTTT
CASSLVGGSNTEAFF